The rows below give T cell receptor beta chains drawn from one sample of a study of vaccination and CD4 T cells after COVID-19. TCRdb fed the PCR reads into MiXCR, producing one record per CDR3 protein. The table has about 11,000 distinct CDR3 sequences, 55% to 60% seen once. Their target antigens are unknown. The sequenced sample was CD4+ T cells from blood, cultured in vitro. The receptors originated from a human donor who had recovered from COVID-19. Each CDR3 is given with its conserved first and last residue. The D gene is left open where the match is weak. Some rows mark clone size as missing; the rest say once, few, many or name a class of expanded clone.

J gene | clone size | D gene | V gene | CDR3 protein | CDR3 DNA
TRBJ1-4 | NA | NA | TRBV10-3 | CAISETQAYDKLFF | TGTGCCATCAGTGAGACACAGGCCTATGACAAACTGTTTTTT
TRBJ1-4 | NA | TRBD1 | TRBV19 | CAAKRDRGIEKLFF | TGTGCCGCTAAACGGGACAGGGGTATAGAAAAACTGTTTTTT
TRBJ2-1 | NA | NA | TRBV28 | CASRDPAYNEQFF | TGTGCCAGCAGAGATCCGGCTTACAATGAGCAGTTCTTC
TRBJ1-5 | NA | NA | TRBV7-3 | CASSLGSDQPQHF | TGTGCCAGCAGCTTAGGTAGTGATCAGCCCCAGCATTTT
TRBJ1-1 | few | NA | TRBV10-2 | CASSEAVNTEAFF | TGCGCCAGCAGTGAGGCCGTGAACACTGAAGCTTTCTTT
TRBJ1-1 | few | NA | TRBV10-2 | CASSEWGRRNTEAFF | TGCGCCAGCAGTGAGTGGGGAAGGCGGAACACTGAAGCTTTCTTT
TRBJ2-3 | NA | TRBD2 | TRBV9 | CASSRTSGSTDTQYF | TGTGCCAGCAGTCGGACTAGCGGATCCACAGATACGCAGTATTTT
TRBJ2-7 | NA | TRBD1 | TRBV19 | CASSHRGESGEQYF | TGTGCCAGTTCTCACAGGGGGGAATCAGGCGAGCAGTACTTC
TRBJ1-1 | NA | NA | TRBV20-1 | CSARDYRANPRNTEAFF | TGCAGTGCTAGAGATTACCGGGCCAATCCCCGGAACACTGAAGCTTTCTTT
TRBJ2-6 | NA | TRBD2 | TRBV11-2 | CASSLVAGFSGANVLTF | TGTGCCAGCAGCTTGGTAGCGGGTTTCTCTGGGGCCAACGTCCTGACTTTC
TRBJ1-2 | NA | NA | TRBV29-1 | CSVGPRGGYGYTF | TGCAGCGTTGGCCCCCGGGGTGGCTATGGCTACACCTTC
TRBJ2-2 | large | TRBD1 | TRBV10-3 | CAISRDRDTGELFF | TGTGCCATCAGCCGGGACAGGGACACCGGGGAGCTGTTTTTT
TRBJ2-3 | NA | NA | TRBV20-1 | CSASKRAGQYF | TGCAGTGCTAGTAAGCGTGCTGGGCAGTATTTT
TRBJ1-1 | NA | NA | TRBV20-1 | CSAPSFQGHTEAFF | TGCAGTGCCCCTTCGTTCCAGGGCCACACTGAAGCTTTCTTT
TRBJ2-1 | NA | NA | TRBV20-1 | CSARESGGTTNEQFF | TGCAGTGCTAGAGAATCAGGGGGGACTACCAATGAGCAGTTCTTC
TRBJ1-2 | once | NA | TRBV5-4 | CASSLVSYLGRGYGYTF | TGTGCCAGCAGCTTGGTATCATATCTGGGGCGAGGCTATGGCTACACCTTC
TRBJ2-2 | NA | NA | TRBV2 | CASSESDRAGELFF | TGTGCCAGCAGTGAAAGTGACCGGGCCGGGGAGCTGTTTTTT
TRBJ1-5 | NA | NA | TRBV12-3/TRBV12-4 | CASSSSGSQPQHF | TGTGCCAGCAGTTCGAGTGGTAGTCAGCCCCAGCATTTT
TRBJ1-1 | once | NA | TRBV7-2 | CASSLDWVGEDTEAFF | TGTGCCAGCAGCTTAGATTGGGTCGGGGAGGACACTGAAGCTTTCTTT
TRBJ2-7 | NA | NA | TRBV20-1 | CSAPGWRGTYEQYF | TGCAGTGCTCCCGGGTGGCGGGGAACCTACGAGCAGTACTTC
TRBJ2-3 | NA | NA | TRBV28 | CASSLIAMTDTQYF | TGTGCCAGCAGTTTAATTGCTATGACAGATACGCAGTATTTT
TRBJ1-6 | few | NA | TRBV6-1 | CASGGGTPGNSPLHF | TGTGCCAGCGGAGGGGGGACCCCCGGGAATTCACCCCTCCACTTT
TRBJ1-4 | few | TRBD1 | TRBV20-1 | CSARATTGAATNEKLFF | TGCAGTGCTAGAGCCACGACAGGGGCTGCAACTAATGAAAAACTGTTTTTT
TRBJ2-7 | few | NA | TRBV11-3 | CASSATQGQDYEQYF | TGTGCCAGCAGCGCGACCCAGGGGCAGGATTACGAGCAGTACTTC
TRBJ1-2 | NA | NA | TRBV4-1 | CASSQETGRYGYTF | TGCGCCAGCAGCCAAGAAACAGGGAGGTATGGCTACACCTTC
TRBJ2-7 | NA | TRBD1 | TRBV6-1 | CAIQRGQGASYEQYF | TGTGCCATCCAAAGGGGGCAGGGGGCCTCCTACGAGCAGTACTTC
TRBJ2-5 | NA | TRBD1 | TRBV18 | CASSATTTGDQYF | TGTGCCAGCTCAGCTACAACAACAGGGGACCAGTACTTC
TRBJ2-1 | few | TRBD2 | TRBV20-1 | CSARTSGGYTVEQFF | TGCAGTGCTAGGACTAGCGGGGGGTACACGGTTGAGCAGTTCTTC
TRBJ2-1 | NA | TRBD2 | TRBV11-3 | CASGRGAGGVYNEQFF | TGTGCCAGCGGCCGTGGAGCGGGAGGGGTCTACAATGAGCAGTTCTTC